The clone carrying this T cell receptor beta chain has at least ten counts. Its target is unknown. TCR beta CDR3 regions were amplified from RNA transcripts. HTBI primers were used for first-round RT-PCR of the TCR CDR3. Each CDR3 protein is one row after TCRdb ran MiXCR on the multiplex PCR reads. Altogether some 600,000 distinct CDR3 sequences are present, around 13% being singletons, with the ten largest covering more than 4.5%. The data were taken from a study of T cells in Graves' hyperthyroidism and ophthalmopathy. Exclusion of a patient resulted from uncontrolled infection, other autoimmune disease, pregnancy or lactation. Clinical symptoms, serum thyroxine and TRAb, thyroid ultrasound and orbital computed tomography together formed the diagnostic basis. At first hyperthyroidism diagnosis, before any ophthalmopathy symptoms, the blood sample was collected. This CDR3 comprises 11 residues. V lost 0 bases to trimming and J lost 8 bases, with 1 base between them. Germline V gives CDR1 KGHDR, CDR2 SFDVKD.

Study-wide results and caveats: Separating ophthalmopathy from stable hyperthyroidism was achieved by a 13 V-J model.

This receptor was identified in a woman aged 25 to 39 with Graves' hyperthyroidism that later progressed to Graves' ophthalmopathy. The sample was blood. The chain links TRBV24-1 to TRBJ2-1; D gene unclear. CDR3 region: CATSDLHEQFF. As DNA, the CDR3 is TGTGCCACCAGTGATTTGCATGAGCAGTTCTTC.